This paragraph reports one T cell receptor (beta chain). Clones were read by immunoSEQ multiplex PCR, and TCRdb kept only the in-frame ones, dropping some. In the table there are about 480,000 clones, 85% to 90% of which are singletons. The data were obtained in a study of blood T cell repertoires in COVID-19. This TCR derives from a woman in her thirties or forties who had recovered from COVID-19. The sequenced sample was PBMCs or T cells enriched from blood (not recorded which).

CDR3 DNA: TGTGCCAGCAGCCCTCAAACGGGTAATCCCACAGATACGCAGTATTTT. The encoded protein is CASSPQTGNPTDTQYF. The gene calls are TRBV9 and TRBJ2-3; no reliable D call. The CDR3 is 16 amino acids. The germline gives CDR1 SGDLS, CDR2 YYNGEE. V dropped 4 bases and J dropped 2 bases, with 17 bases sitting between them.